These 26 T cell receptor beta chains were sequenced from one sample in a study of post-analysis software for immune sequencing data (dated by TCRdb to between 2015 and 2016). Receptor libraries were prepared by PCR. Sequencing used an Illumina HiSeq 2500. To reduce PCR and sequencing biases, unique molecular identifiers were incorporated into the TCR beta cDNA libraries. TCRdb applied fastp at Q25 and MiXCR to the public reads, then kept only in-frame beta chains. Every entry covers one CDR3 protein and lists the most common genes and DNA from its rows. The sample includes approximately 690,000 distinct CDR3 sequences, with 55% to 60% observed a single time. Clones ranked in the top ten supply 11% of the sample. The paper's findings and limits, for the study overall: Roughly 5 TRBV segments, including TRBV5-6, TRBV5-1 and TRBV20-1, were significantly more frequent in patients than controls.

No antigen has been identified for these receptors. The material sequenced was blood. These receptors were collected from a girl aged 2-15 years with multiple sclerosis.

This chain joins TRBV9 and TRBJ2-1, with D perhaps TRBD1 or TRBD2 (6 bases each). The CDR3 runs to 16 residues. The V and J ends lost 6 bases and 4 bases respectively, with 20 bases between them. The germline CDR1 and CDR2 sequences are SGDLS and YYNGEE. The CDR3 DNA reads as TGTGCCAGCACCCGAAACTGGGGGGCGAGATACAATGAGCAGTTCTTC. Its translation: CASTRNWGARYNEQFF.

This clonotype has just a few counts. This chain connects TRBV6-2 or TRBV6-3 to TRBJ2-3, with TRBD2 as a possible D gene (5 bases). The CDR3 runs 15 residues. Looked up from germline, CDR1 is MNHEY and CDR2 is SVGEGT. Trimming cost V 6 bases and J 2 bases, with 15 bases left between them. The CDR3 spells CASSQGSGFTDTQYF. Written as DNA, the CDR3 is TGTGCCAGCAGCCAAGGTTCGGGATTCACAGATACGCAGTATTTT.

This chain links TRBV2 with TRBJ1-2; the match to TRBD1 covers 7 bases. The CDR3 sequence is 14 residues long. Germline CDR1 reads SNHLY; CDR2 reads FYNNEI. After removal of 4 bases from V and 2 bases from J, the junction contained 4 bases not matched to a gene. The CDR3 DNA follows: TGTGCCAGCAGTGCCGGGACAGCAAACTATGGCTACACCTTC. Protein product: CASSAGTANYGYTF.

This clonotype was seen a handful of times. The chain has TRBV29-1 and TRBJ1-2; the match to TRBD1 covers 7 bases. This CDR3 comprises 10 residues. Germline V lookup: CDR1 SQVTM, CDR2 ANQGSEA. After removal of 7 bases from V and 6 bases from J, the junction contained 2 bases not matched to a gene. The CDR3 region has the DNA TGCAGCGCTGGGACAGATGGCTACACCTTC. The encoded protein is CSAGTDGYTF.

The chain links TRBV10-2 to TRBJ2-6, with 8 bases matching TRBD1. CDR3 length equals 16 residues. Germline V gene lookup returns CDR1 WSHSY and CDR2 SAAADI. V shed 1 base, J shed 4 bases, and the junction held 3 bases outside the gene matches. The CDR3 region is CASSEWTGLGANVLTF. The CDR3 DNA follows: TGCGCCAGCAGTGAGTGGACAGGGCTCGGGGCCAACGTCCTGACTTTC.

This clonotype was found a few times. The rearrangement uses TRBV27 and TRBJ2-1; 7 bases are shared with TRBD1. Germline V lookup: CDR1 MNHEY, CDR2 SMNVEV (reference sequence). The ends lost 6 bases at V and 6 bases at J; junction bases unmatched: 5. The CDR3 extends over 13 amino acids. CDR3 DNA: TGTGCCAGCAGCCCACAGGGGAGCAATGAGCAGTTCTTC. Translated: CASSPQGSNEQFF.

The J gene is TRBJ1-2, the V gene TRBV6-5; tentatively, D is TRBD1 (6 bases). Germline V gene sequence: CDR1 MNHEY, CDR2 SVGAGI. The V gene lost 0 bases and the J gene lost 4 bases, with 15 bases spanning the gap. This CDR3 contains 16 residues. Here the CDR3 DNA reads TGTGCCAGCAGTTACTCCACGGGGGCTGGAGGCTATGGCTACACCTTC. Translation: CASSYSTGAGGYGYTF.

This chain connects TRBV12-3 or TRBV12-4 to TRBJ2-5, with TRBD1 identical over 7 bases. V dropped 7 bases and J dropped 0; count of bases not matched to a gene: 8. This CDR3 contains 15 residues. CDR3 residues: CASTFDREYQETQYF. As DNA, the CDR3 is TGTGCCAGCACCTTCGACAGGGAGTACCAAGAGACCCAGTACTTC.

J is TRBJ2-2 and V is TRBV7-9, with 10 nucleotides matching TRBD1. V lost 5 bases, J lost 7 bases, and 13 bases stayed unmatched. CDR3 size: 17 residues. CDR1 SEHNR and CDR2 FQNEAQ come from the germline V gene (reference sequence). The CDR3 DNA reads as TGTGCCAGCAGCCGGGACAGGGGTCTCCTAAGGGACGGGGAGCTGTTTTTT. Amino acids: CASSRDRGLLRDGELFF.

The rearrangement joins TRBV2 to TRBJ2-3; possibly TRBD1 or TRBD2 for D (6 bases each). Germline-derived CDR1 and CDR2 are SNHLY and FYNNEI. Trimming took 10 bases from V and 5 from J, leaving 25 bases between them. The CDR3 has 16 residues. CDR3 sequence reads: CATTSPLGGSVDTQYF. As DNA, the CDR3 is TGTGCCACAACCTCCCCACTAGGGGGGTCGGTAGATACGCAGTATTTT.

This clonotype was seen just once. This rearrangement joins TRBV11-2 to TRBJ2-7; D perhaps matches TRBD2 (6 bases). The DNA matches TRBJ2-5 better at its end, which makes the J call doubtful. The CDR3 contains 15 residues. CDR1 is SGHAT and CDR2 is FQNNGV in the germline V gene. The CDR3 DNA follows: TGTGCCAGCAGCTTAGATTTAGGAGGGCAAGAGACCCAGTACTTC. Its protein is CASSLDLGGQETQYF.

V and J are TRBV7-8 and TRBJ1-5, with 7 bases aligning to TRBD1. Trimming at V came to 5 bases and at J to 0 bases, leaving 7 bases not matched to a gene. Germline assignment: CDR1 SGHVS and CDR2 FQNEAQ. The CDR3 covers 16 residues. The CDR3 coding sequence is TGTGCCAGCAGCCAAACGGACAGGCGTAGCAATCAGCCCCAGCATTTT. This encodes CASSQTDRRSNQPQHF.

In regard to this clonotype: An end of the junction does not agree with germline; a read error may underlie this. The genes are TRBV27 and TRBJ2-7, with D possibly matching TRBD2 (5 bases). Germline CDR1 MNHEY, CDR2 SMNVEV (reference sequence). CDR3 length: 13 amino acids. The CDR3 loop is CASSFSRVHEQYF. The CDR3, as DNA: TGTGCCAGTAGTTTTTCGAGGGTCCACGAGCAGTACTTC.

V usage is TRBV7-9 and J usage is TRBJ2-1; D unresolved. Per the germline V gene, CDR1 is SEHNR and CDR2 is FQNEAQ (reference sequence). The V end lost 1 base, the J end lost 8 bases, and 6 bases lay between the germline ends. The CDR3 covers 12 residues. CDR3 nucleotides: TGTGCCAGCAGCTTAGACGTCCATGAGCAGTTCTTC. Translated, it gives CASSLDVHEQFF.

The CDR3 nucleotides are TGTGCCAGCAGTTACGCATCAGGCATTCAGTACTTC. This sequence encodes CASSYASGIQYF. The rearrangement uses TRBV6-2 or TRBV6-3 and TRBJ2-4; D gene unclear. The V end lost 2 bases, the J end lost 9 bases, and 8 bases lay between the germline ends. The CDR3 totals 12 residues. Germline V CDR1 and CDR2: MNHEY, SVGEGT.

The rearrangement joins TRBV10-3 to TRBJ2-3, with 13 bases fitting TRBD2. CDR3 length: 16 residues. With V trimmed by 6 bases and J by 1 base, 4 bases remained unmatched. Germline V gives CDR1 ENHRY, CDR2 SYGVKD. The CDR3 spells CAIRAGLAGGTDTQYF. CDR3 DNA: TGTGCCATCAGGGCTGGACTAGCGGGGGGCACAGATACGCAGTATTTT.

The chain combines TRBV29-1 with TRBJ2-1, with D perhaps matching TRBD2 (5 bases). CDR3 length: 13 amino acids. The germline CDR1 and CDR2 sequences are SQVTM and ANQGSEA. With 3 bases removed from V and 9 bases from J, the gap between germline ends came to 15 bases. CDR3 residues: CSVDRGRVGEQFF. Written as DNA, the CDR3 is TGCAGCGTTGATCGGGGTAGGGTAGGTGAGCAGTTCTTC.

The chain has TRBV7-2 and TRBJ2-5, with TRBD2 as a possible D gene (6 bases). Germline V CDR1 and CDR2: SGHTA, FQGNSA. The CDR3 totals 14 residues. The V end was cut by 2 bases, the J end by 6 bases, with 13 bases between. CDR3 residues: CASSLLGGLQTQYF. The CDR3 coding sequence is TGTGCCAGCAGCTTACTCGGAGGGTTGCAGACCCAGTACTTC.

Worth noting for this clonotype: A junction boundary mismatches the germline segment, possibly from a read error. This chain joins TRBV9 and TRBJ2-1, with 9 bases that match TRBD2. CDR3 length: 15 residues. The V gene's germline CDR1 is SGDLS and CDR2 YYNGEE. CDR3 DNA: TGTGCCAGCAGCGAAACTAGCGGGCCTTACAGTGAGCAGTTCTTC. Translation gives CASSETSGPYSEQFF.

Points on this clonotype: At one end the junction does not follow the germline gene, possibly because of a read error. This sequence joins TRBV6-6 and TRBJ2-7, with D possibly being TRBD1 or TRBD2 (5 bases each). The germline V gene encodes CDR1 MNHNY and CDR2 SVGAGI (reference sequence). The CDR3 has 15 residues. This CDR3 is CACRSGTPYSYEQYF. The CDR3 region has the DNA TGTGCCTGCAGATCCGGGACGCCGTACTCCTACGAGCAGTACTTC.

The chain recombines TRBV5-1 with TRBJ1-1, with D unresolved. V lost 0 bases to trimming and J lost 5 bases, with 11 bases between them. The CDR3 spans 14 residues. Germline values: CDR1 SGHRS, CDR2 YFSETQ. The CDR3 is CASSLVLLGTEAFF. CDR3 DNA sequence: TGCGCCAGCAGCTTGGTACTTCTGGGGACTGAAGCTTTCTTT. The entire variable domain, with the rest obtained from reference TRBV5-1 and TRBJ1-1, is as follows: KAGVTQTPRYLIKTRGQQVTLSCSPISGHRSVSWYQQTPGQGLQFLFEYFSETQRNKGNFPGRFSGRQFSNSRSEMNVSTLELGDSALYLCASSLVLLGTEAFFGQGTRLTVV.

The chain has TRBV7-9 and TRBJ2-4, with D possibly being TRBD1 (6 bases). CDR1 SEHNR and CDR2 FQNEAQ come from the germline V gene (reference sequence). Between the trimmed V and J ends, which lost 5 bases and 7 bases, there was a span of 15 bases. The length of the CDR3 is 14 residues. The CDR3 sequence is CASSPRDKRNIQYF. As DNA, the CDR3 is TGTGCCAGCAGCCCAAGGGACAAGAGGAACATTCAGTACTTC. Supplemented by reference TRBV7-9 and TRBJ2-4, the full variable domain reads DTGVSQNPRHKITKRGQNVTFRCDPISEHNRLYWYRQTLGQGPEFLTYFQNEAQLEKSRLLSDRFSAERPKGSFSTLEIQRTEQGDSAMYLCASSPRDKRNIQYFGAGTRLSVL.

This clonotype was seen only a few times. This rearrangement joins TRBV12-3 or TRBV12-4 to TRBJ2-1; 9 positions agree with TRBD2. The CDR3 spans 14 residues. V was clipped by 5 bases and J by 6 bases; unmatched bases: 5. The CDR3 is CASSPGLAPNEQFF. The CDR3 region has the DNA TGTGCCAGCAGTCCGGGACTAGCTCCCAATGAGCAGTTCTTC.

This chain connects TRBV10-1 to TRBJ2-1, with D unresolved. Germline V lookup: CDR1 WNHNN, CDR2 SYGVQD (reference sequence). V shed 6 bases and J shed 8 bases, with 17 bases lying between them. There are 14 residues in the CDR3. The CDR3 region has the DNA TGCGCCAGCAGCCTCTCCTTAGGAGCTGATGAGCAGTTCTTC. Translating it yields CASSLSLGADEQFF.

The chain combines TRBV5-1 with TRBJ2-7; tentatively, D is TRBD1 (6 bases). The DNA end lines up better with TRBJ2-5; the J call may be wrong. The CDR3 runs to 15 residues. CDR1 and CDR2 from the germline V gene are SGHRS and YFSETQ. The CDR3 DNA is TGCGCCAGCAGCTTGGCTTTGGACAGACAAGAGACCCAGTACTTC. It specifies CASSLALDRQETQYF.

This clonotype was observed a handful of times. This rearrangement joins TRBV29-1 to TRBJ2-7; tentatively, D is TRBD2 (6 bases). CDR3 size: 12 residues. Germline V lookup: CDR1 SQVTM, CDR2 ANQGSEA. V dropped 4 bases and J dropped 3 bases, with 10 bases sitting between them. The CDR3 here is CSVARGSYEQYF. The CDR3 DNA follows: TGCAGCGTTGCACGGGGGAGCTACGAGCAGTACTTC.